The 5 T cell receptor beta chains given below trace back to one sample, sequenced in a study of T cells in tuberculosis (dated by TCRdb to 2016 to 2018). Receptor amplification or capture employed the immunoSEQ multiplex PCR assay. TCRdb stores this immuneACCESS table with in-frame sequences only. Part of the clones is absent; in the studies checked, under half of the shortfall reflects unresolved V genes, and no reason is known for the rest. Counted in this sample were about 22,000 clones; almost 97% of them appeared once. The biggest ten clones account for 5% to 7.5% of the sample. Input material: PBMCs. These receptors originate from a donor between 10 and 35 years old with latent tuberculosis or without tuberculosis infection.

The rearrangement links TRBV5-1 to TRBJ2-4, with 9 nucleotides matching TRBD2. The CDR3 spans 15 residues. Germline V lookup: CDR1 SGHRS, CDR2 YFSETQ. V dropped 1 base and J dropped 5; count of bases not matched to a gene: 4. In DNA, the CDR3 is TGCGCCAGCAGCTTGCAAAGCGGGAGGCAAAACATTCAGTACTTC. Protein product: CASSLQSGRQNIQYF. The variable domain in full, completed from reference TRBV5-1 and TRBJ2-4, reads KAGVTQTPRYLIKTRGQQVTLSCSPISGHRSVSWYQQTPGQGLQFLFEYFSETQRNKGNFPGRFSGRQFSNSRSEMNVSTLELGDSALYLCASSLQSGRQNIQYFGAGTRLSVL.

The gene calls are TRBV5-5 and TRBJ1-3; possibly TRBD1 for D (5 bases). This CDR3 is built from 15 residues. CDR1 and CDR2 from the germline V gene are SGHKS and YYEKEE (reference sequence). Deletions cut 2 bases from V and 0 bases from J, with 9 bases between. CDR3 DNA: TGTGCCAGCAGCTTACAGGCGATCTCTGGAAACACCATATATTTT. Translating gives CASSLQAISGNTIYF.

CDR3 DNA sequence: TGTGCCAGCTCACCAAAAGCGGACACTGAAGCTTTCTTT. Amino acids: CASSPKADTEAFF. The J gene is TRBJ1-1, the V gene TRBV18; D not resolved. CDR3 length equals 13 residues. V lost 2 bases and J 3 bases, leaving 7 bases between the germline ends. Germline V lookup: CDR1 KGHSH, CDR2 LQKENI.

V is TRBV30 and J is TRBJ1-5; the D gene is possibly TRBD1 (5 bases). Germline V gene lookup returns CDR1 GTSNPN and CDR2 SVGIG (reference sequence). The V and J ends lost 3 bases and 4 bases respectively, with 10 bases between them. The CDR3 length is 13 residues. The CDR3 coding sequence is TGTGCCTGGAGGAAAAAGGGGAATCAGCCCCAGCATTTT. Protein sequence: CAWRKKGNQPQHF. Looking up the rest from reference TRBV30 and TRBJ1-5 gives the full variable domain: SQTIHQWPATLVQPVGSPLSLECTVEGTSNPNLYWYRQAAGRGLQLLFYSVGIGQISSEVPQNLSASRPQDRQFILSSKKLLLSDSGFYLCAWRKKGNQPQHFGDGTRLSIL.

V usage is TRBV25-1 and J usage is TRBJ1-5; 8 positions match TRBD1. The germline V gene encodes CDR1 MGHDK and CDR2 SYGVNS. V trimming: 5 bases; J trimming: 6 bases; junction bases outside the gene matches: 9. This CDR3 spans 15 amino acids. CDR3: CASSPRDRTGQPQHF. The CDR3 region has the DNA TGTGCCAGCAGTCCCCGGGACAGGACGGGTCAGCCCCAGCATTTT.